This T cell receptor (beta chain) was sequenced for a study of monozygotic twins with inflammatory bowel disease. Overall study findings and caveats: IBD patients carried less diverse TCRbeta repertoires (inverse Simpson) than healthy co-twins. IBD patients, compared with healthy twins, shared fewer clonotypes with others (especially with disease activity).

The germline gives CDR1 DFQATT, CDR2 SNEGSKA (reference sequence). CDR3 length equals 14 residues. For this clonotype: Its antigen is unidentified.

UMIs with a 6-nucleotide sample barcode were added by template switching. Following a re-call of the 5' RACE reads, TCRdb has one entry per CDR3 protein and lacks DNA. Across about 380,000 distinct CDR3 sequences, the top ten clones capture just over 2.5% of the sample. The TCR was taken from a human donor with ulcerative colitis or Crohn's disease, or a healthy co-twin of an affected twin (not recorded which). Sample: blood. The chain links TRBV20-1 to TRBJ1-6; TCRdb proposes TRBD1, but this gene call is untestable without DNA. CDR3: CSARPGTVKSPLHF.